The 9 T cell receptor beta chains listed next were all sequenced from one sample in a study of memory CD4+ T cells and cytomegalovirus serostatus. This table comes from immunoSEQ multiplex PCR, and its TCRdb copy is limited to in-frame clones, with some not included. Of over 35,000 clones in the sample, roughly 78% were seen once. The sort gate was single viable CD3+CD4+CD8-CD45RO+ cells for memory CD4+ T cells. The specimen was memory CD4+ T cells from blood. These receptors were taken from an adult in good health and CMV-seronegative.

CDR3 sequence reads: CASSLGSPRNNYGYTF. CDR3 in DNA: TGTGCCAGCTCCCTCGGGAGTCCCCGAAATAACTATGGCTACACCTTC. V usage is TRBV18 and J usage is TRBJ1-2; D uncertain. V was cut by 6 bases and J by 1 base, with 18 bases left in between. The CDR3 covers 16 residues. Germline CDR1 and CDR2: KGHSH and LQKENI.

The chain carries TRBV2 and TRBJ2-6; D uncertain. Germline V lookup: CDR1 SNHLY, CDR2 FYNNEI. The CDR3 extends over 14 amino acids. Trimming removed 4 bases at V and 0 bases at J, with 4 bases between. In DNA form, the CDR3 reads TGTGCCAGCAGTGGGGACTCTGGGGCCAACGTCCTGACTTTC. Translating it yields CASSGDSGANVLTF.

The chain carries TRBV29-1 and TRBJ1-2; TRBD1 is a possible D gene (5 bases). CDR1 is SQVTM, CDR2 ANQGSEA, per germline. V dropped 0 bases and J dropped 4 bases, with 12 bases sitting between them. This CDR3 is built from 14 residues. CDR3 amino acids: CSVEDGASRYGYTF. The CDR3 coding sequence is TGCAGCGTTGAAGATGGGGCCAGTCGCTATGGCTACACCTTC.

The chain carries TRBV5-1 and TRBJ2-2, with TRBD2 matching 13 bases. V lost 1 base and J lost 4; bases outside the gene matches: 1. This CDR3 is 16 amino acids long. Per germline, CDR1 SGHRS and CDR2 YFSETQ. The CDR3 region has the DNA TGCGCCAGCAGCTTGACTAGCGGGGGGGCCACCGGGGAGCTGTTTTTT. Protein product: CASSLTSGGATGELFF.

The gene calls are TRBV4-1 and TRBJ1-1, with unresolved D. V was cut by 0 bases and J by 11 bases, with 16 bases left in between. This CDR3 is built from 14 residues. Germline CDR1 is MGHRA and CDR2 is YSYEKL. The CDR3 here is CASSQDGGIRRAFF. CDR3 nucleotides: TGCGCCAGCAGCCAAGATGGAGGGATACGGAGGGCTTTCTTT.

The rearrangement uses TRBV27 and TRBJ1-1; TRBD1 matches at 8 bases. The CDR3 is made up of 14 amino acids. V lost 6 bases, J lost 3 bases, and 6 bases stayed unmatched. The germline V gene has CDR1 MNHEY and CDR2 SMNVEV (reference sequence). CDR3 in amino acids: CASRPGQGDTEAFF. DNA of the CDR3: TGTGCCAGCAGACCCGGACAGGGTGACACTGAAGCTTTCTTT.

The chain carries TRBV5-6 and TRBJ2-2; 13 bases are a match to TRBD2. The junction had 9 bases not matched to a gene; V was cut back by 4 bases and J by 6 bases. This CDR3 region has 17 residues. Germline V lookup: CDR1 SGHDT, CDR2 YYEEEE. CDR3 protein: CASSRTSGGAWSGELFF. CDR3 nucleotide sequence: TGTGCCAGCAGCCGCACTAGCGGGGGGGCCTGGTCCGGGGAGCTGTTTTTT.

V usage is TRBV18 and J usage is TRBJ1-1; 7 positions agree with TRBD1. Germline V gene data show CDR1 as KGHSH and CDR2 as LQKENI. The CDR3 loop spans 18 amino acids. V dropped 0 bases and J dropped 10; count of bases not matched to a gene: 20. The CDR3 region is CASSPPLGRDSYAAGAFF. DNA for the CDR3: TGTGCCAGCTCACCACCCCTCGGACGGGACAGTTACGCCGCAGGAGCTTTCTTT.

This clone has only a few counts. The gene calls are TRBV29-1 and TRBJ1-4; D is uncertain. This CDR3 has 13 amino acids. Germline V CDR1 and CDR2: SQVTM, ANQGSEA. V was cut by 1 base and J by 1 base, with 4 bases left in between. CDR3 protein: CSVEGETNEKLFF. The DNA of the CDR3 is TGCAGCGTTGAAGGAGAAACTAATGAAAAACTGTTTTTT.